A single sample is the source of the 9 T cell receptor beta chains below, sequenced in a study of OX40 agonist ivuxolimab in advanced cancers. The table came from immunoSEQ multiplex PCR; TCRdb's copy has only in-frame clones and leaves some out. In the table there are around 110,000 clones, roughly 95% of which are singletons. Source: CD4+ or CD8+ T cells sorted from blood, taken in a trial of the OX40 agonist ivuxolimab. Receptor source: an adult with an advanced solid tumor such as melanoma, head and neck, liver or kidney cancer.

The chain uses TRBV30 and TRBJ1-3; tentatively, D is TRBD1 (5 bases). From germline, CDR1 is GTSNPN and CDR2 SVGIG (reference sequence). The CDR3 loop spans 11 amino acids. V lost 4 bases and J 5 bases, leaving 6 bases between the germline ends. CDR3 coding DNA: TGTGCCTGGAACAGGAGAAACACCATATATTTT. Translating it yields CAWNRRNTIYF.

The DNA of the CDR3 is TGTGCCAGCAGTGTGGACGGGACGGACCCATACGAGCAGTACTTC. Protein: CASSVDGTDPYEQYF. This chain links TRBV6-1 with TRBJ2-7; the D call may be TRBD1 or TRBD2 (5 bases each). Germline CDR1 reads MNHNS; CDR2 reads SASEGT. V lost 4 bases and J 4 bases, leaving 17 bases between the germline ends. The CDR3 loop spans 15 amino acids.

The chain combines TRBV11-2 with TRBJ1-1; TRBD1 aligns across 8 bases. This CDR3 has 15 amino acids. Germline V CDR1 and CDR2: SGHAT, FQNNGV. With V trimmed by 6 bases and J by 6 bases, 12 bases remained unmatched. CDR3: CASRRPGTGAPEAFF. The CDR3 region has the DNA TGTGCCAGCAGGAGACCCGGGACAGGAGCCCCTGAAGCTTTCTTT.

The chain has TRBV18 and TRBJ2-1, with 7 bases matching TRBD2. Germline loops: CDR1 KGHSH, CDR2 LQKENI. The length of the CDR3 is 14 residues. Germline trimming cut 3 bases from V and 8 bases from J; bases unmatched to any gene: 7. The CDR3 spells CASSPSRGVDEQFF. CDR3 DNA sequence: TGTGCCAGCTCACCCTCTCGGGGGGTTGATGAGCAGTTCTTC.

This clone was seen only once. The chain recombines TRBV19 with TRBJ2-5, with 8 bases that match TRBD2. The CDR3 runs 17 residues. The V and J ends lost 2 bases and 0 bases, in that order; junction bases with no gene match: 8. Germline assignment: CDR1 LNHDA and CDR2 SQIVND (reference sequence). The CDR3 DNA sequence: TGTGCCAGTAGTATACTCGGGGTAGCGGGATACCAAGAGACCCAGTACTTC. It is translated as CASSILGVAGYQETQYF.

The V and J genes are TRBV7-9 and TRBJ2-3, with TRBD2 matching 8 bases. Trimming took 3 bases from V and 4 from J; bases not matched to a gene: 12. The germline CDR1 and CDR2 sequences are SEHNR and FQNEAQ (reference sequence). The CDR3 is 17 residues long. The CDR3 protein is CASSFTYPGGGADTQYF. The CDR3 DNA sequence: TGTGCCAGCAGCTTCACATACCCGGGAGGGGGGGCAGATACGCAGTATTTT.

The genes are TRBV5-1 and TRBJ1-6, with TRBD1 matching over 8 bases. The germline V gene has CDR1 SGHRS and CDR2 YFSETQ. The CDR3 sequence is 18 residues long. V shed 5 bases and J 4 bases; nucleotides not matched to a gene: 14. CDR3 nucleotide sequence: TGCGCCAGCAGTCAAAAAGGAGGACAGGGTGGATATAATTCACCCCTCCACTTT. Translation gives CASSQKGGQGGYNSPLHF.

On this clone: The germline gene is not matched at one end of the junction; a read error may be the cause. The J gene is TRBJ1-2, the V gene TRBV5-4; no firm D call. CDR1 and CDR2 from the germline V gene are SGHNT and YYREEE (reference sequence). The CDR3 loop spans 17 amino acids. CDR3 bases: TGTGCCAGCAGCTTGGATCAGCTAACCCCTTCTAACTATGGCTACATCTTC. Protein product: CASSLDQLTPSNYGYIF.

The CDR3 loop reads CASSSLAGGAYEQYF. DNA of the CDR3: TGTGCCAGCAGTTCTCTAGCGGGAGGAGCTTACGAGCAGTACTTC. The gene calls are TRBV6-5 and TRBJ2-7, with 11 nucleotides matching TRBD2. Germline values: CDR1 MNHEY, CDR2 SVGAGI. This CDR3 has 15 residues. V was pared by 4 bases and J by 4 bases, with 6 bases of the junction left unmatched.